One and the same sample provided the 16 T cell receptor beta chains below, sequenced in a study of blood T cell repertoires in COVID-19. Repertoires were generated with immunoSEQ multiplex PCR, while TCRdb's copy carries only in-frame clones and drops some. The sample carries roughly 250,000 clones, approximately 85% recorded once. The specimen was PBMCs or T cells enriched from blood (not recorded which). All receptors come from a woman in her twenties or thirties who had recovered from COVID-19.

The CDR3 sequence is CASSPGGQKNTGELFF. CDR3 nucleotides: TGTGCCAGCTCACCAGGAGGACAGAAGAACACCGGGGAGCTGTTTTTT. The V gene is TRBV18, the J gene TRBJ2-2; D may be TRBD1 (6 bases). CDR1 KGHSH and CDR2 LQKENI come from the germline V gene. Trimming removed 2 bases at V and 1 base at J, with 11 bases between. The CDR3 contains 16 residues.

The V gene is TRBV19, the J gene TRBJ2-3; weak D call: TRBD1 (5 bases). CDR3 length: 12 amino acids. V was clipped by 4 bases and J by 3 bases, with 5 bases between them. Germline lookup yields CDR1 LNHDA and CDR2 SQIVND (reference sequence). CDR3 sequence: CASSTGTDTQYF. CDR3 in DNA: TGTGCCAGTAGTACAGGGACAGATACGCAGTATTTT. Complete variable domain (other parts from reference TRBV19 and TRBJ2-3): DGGITQSPKYLFRKEGQNVTLSCEQNLNHDAMYWYRQDPGQGLRLIYYSQIVNDFQKGDIAEGYSVSREKKESFPLTVTSAQKNPTAFYLCASSTGTDTQYFGPGTRLTVL.

The V call is TRBV2, the J call TRBJ1-5; 7 nucleotides agree with TRBD1. Germline V gene sequence: CDR1 SNHLY, CDR2 FYNNEI. The ends lost 8 bases at V and 8 bases at J; junction bases unmatched: 9. This CDR3 is 13 amino acids long. The DNA of the CDR3 is TGTGCCAGCGGTCGACAGGGCCGGGAGCCCCAGCATTTT. Its protein product is CASGRQGREPQHF.

V usage is TRBV11-2 and J usage is TRBJ1-2; TRBD1 might be the D (5 bases). This CDR3 is 15 amino acids long. V was cut by 1 base and J by 3 bases, with 12 bases left in between. Germline assignment: CDR1 SGHAT and CDR2 FQNNGV. DNA of the CDR3: TGTGCCAGCAGCTTAGCACCCATGACAGACTATGGCTACACCTTC. This encodes CASSLAPMTDYGYTF.

This clone appeared a few times. This sequence joins TRBV29-1 and TRBJ1-6, with D possibly TRBD1 on 6 matching bases. CDR1 and CDR2 from the germline V gene are SQVTM and ANQGSEA. The V end lost 4 bases, the J end lost 5 bases, and 9 bases lay between the germline ends. The CDR3 runs 13 residues. The chain's CDR3 is CSVGSGDNSPLHF. In DNA form, the CDR3 reads TGCAGCGTTGGCTCAGGGGATAATTCACCCCTCCACTTT.

The V gene is TRBV5-4, the J gene TRBJ2-3; 10 positions match TRBD1. Trimming removed 3 bases from V and 4 bases from J; junction bases left unmatched: 5. The V gene's germline CDR1 is SGHNT and CDR2 YYREEE (reference sequence). The CDR3 consists of 15 residues. The CDR3 bases are TGTGCCAGCAGCTCTAGGACAGGGGGGTCAGATACGCAGTATTTT. It encodes CASSSRTGGSDTQYF.

This clone has a count of ten or more. The J gene is TRBJ2-7, the V gene TRBV30; a possible D gene is TRBD1 (6 bases). Trimming shortened V by 0 bases and J by 4 bases, and 13 bases separated the two germline ends. The CDR3 is 14 amino acids. Germline-derived CDR1 and CDR2 are GTSNPN and SVGIG (reference sequence). The CDR3 is CAWSVQGIHYEQYF. The CDR3 DNA follows: TGTGCCTGGAGTGTACAGGGTATCCATTACGAGCAGTACTTC.

This clone was found a few times. CDR3 DNA: TGTGCCAGCAGCATCATGGGGGGGAGCAATCAGCCCCAGCATTTT. Its protein is CASSIMGGSNQPQHF. The chain is built from TRBV7-2 and TRBJ1-5; TRBD1 might be the D (5 bases). The CDR3 is 15 amino acids. Trimming removed 5 bases at V and 1 base at J, with 12 bases between. Germline V gene lookup returns CDR1 SGHTA and CDR2 FQGNSA. The full variable domain, with the rest looked up from reference TRBV7-2 and TRBJ1-5, is GAGVSQSPSNKVTEKGKDVELRCDPISGHTALYWYRQSLGQGLEFLIYFQGNSAPDKSGLPSDRFSAERTGGSVSTLTIQRTQQEDSAVYLCASSIMGGSNQPQHFGDGTRLSIL.

The count of this clone is one. This sequence joins TRBV27 and TRBJ2-1; perhaps TRBD1 as D (6 bases). The V gene lost 7 bases and the J gene lost 7 bases, with 11 bases spanning the gap. In germline, CDR1 is MNHEY, CDR2 SMNVEV (reference sequence). The CDR3 is 12 amino acids. Written as DNA, the CDR3 is TGTGCCAGCAACCAGGGGACGAATGAGCAGTTCTTC. Residues: CASNQGTNEQFF.

The CDR3 nucleotides are TGTGCCAGCAGCCAAGATGGGCCGTACGCCCCCGTCTACGAGCAGTACTTC. Translating gives CASSQDGPYAPVYEQYF. This rearrangement joins TRBV3-1 (or the pseudogene TRBV3-2) to TRBJ2-7, with D uncertain. V was pared by 0 bases and J by 3 bases, with 18 bases between. CDR1 and CDR2 from the germline V gene are LGHDT and YNNKEL (reference sequence). The CDR3 loop spans 17 amino acids.

The chain combines TRBV25-1 with TRBJ2-7, with TRBD2 matching 7 bases. CDR1 MGHDK and CDR2 SYGVNS come from the germline V gene. This CDR3 region has 14 residues. V trimming: 1 base; J trimming: 6 bases; junction bases outside the gene matches: 6. The CDR3 DNA reads TGTGCCAGCAGTGAATCGATCAGCGGGACCGAGCAGTACTTC. Protein sequence: CASSESISGTEQYF.

The chain uses TRBV2 and TRBJ1-5; the match to TRBD1 covers 7 bases. Germline CDR1 and CDR2: SNHLY and FYNNEI. This CDR3 spans 13 amino acids. The ends lost 4 bases at V and 7 bases at J; junction bases unmatched: 4. CDR3 region: CASSATGKQPQHF. DNA of the CDR3: TGTGCCAGCAGTGCGACAGGGAAACAGCCCCAGCATTTT.

This chain connects TRBV16 to TRBJ1-2; 9 bases are shared with TRBD1. Germline V gene lookup returns CDR1 KGHSY and CDR2 FQNENV. V lost 0 bases, J lost 5 bases, and 4 bases stayed unmatched. The CDR3 runs to 15 residues. CDR3 amino acids: CASSQSNRGQYGYTF. For the CDR3, the DNA is TGTGCCAGCAGCCAATCGAACAGGGGGCAGTATGGCTACACCTTC.

The rearrangement joins TRBV5-1 to TRBJ1-4; TRBD1 is a possible D gene (6 bases). CDR3 length: 14 amino acids. Trimming shortened V by 2 bases and J by 8 bases, and 13 bases separated the two germline ends. The germline V gene encodes CDR1 SGHRS and CDR2 YFSETQ. CDR3 in DNA: TGCGCCAGCAGCTTTTCAGGGGTCGCAGAAAAACTGTTTTTT. This codes for CASSFSGVAEKLFF.

About this clone: Other DNA sequences of this sample code for an identical CDR3. The chain joins TRBV28 to TRBJ1-5; TRBD1 matches at 7 bases. Trimming cost V 5 bases and J 2 bases; bases outside gene matches: 6. This CDR3 has 15 residues. Germline CDR1 and CDR2: MDHEN and SYDVKM. DNA for the CDR3: TGTGCCAGCAGTCTTACAGGGGCCCGCAATCAGCCCCAGCATTTT. It encodes CASSLTGARNQPQHF. The entire variable domain, with the rest obtained from reference TRBV28 and TRBJ1-5, is as follows: DVKVTQSSRYLVKRTGEKVFLECVQDMDHENMFWYRQDPGLGLRLIYFSYDVKMKEKGDIPEGYSVSREKKERFSLILESASTNQTSMYLCASSLTGARNQPQHFGDGTRLSIL.

In nucleotides, the CDR3 is TGTGCCAGCAGAGCCGAGGGCTCCTACGAGCAGTACTTC. Protein sequence: CASRAEGSYEQYF. The rearrangement uses TRBV2 and TRBJ2-7, with a possible D match to TRBD2 (5 bases). Trimming removed 6 bases at V and 0 bases at J, with 9 bases between. Germline assignment: CDR1 SNHLY and CDR2 FYNNEI. The CDR3 is 13 residues long.